Listed below are T cell receptor beta chains from one sample, sequenced in a study of a mutant IDH1 vaccine in newly diagnosed glioma. Measured with immunoSEQ multiplex PCR; TCRdb has only the in-frame clones, and not every one. The data hold around 56,000 clones, with roughly 81% observed a single time. Their cognate antigens are unknown. Specimen: PBMCs, collected from a glioma patient whose treatment included an IDH1 peptide vaccine. These receptors originate from a woman in her thirties or forties with glioma. Some clones in this sample may be carry-over from other donors' samples. CDR3s include the opening cysteine and the closing phenylalanine or tryptophan. Fields, in order: V gene, J gene, clone size, D gene, CDR3 protein, CDR3 DNA. D genes are given only for firm matches. Clone size is stated in some rows and not others, as once, few, many or a class when expanded.

v_gene: TRBV19; j_gene: TRBJ1-5; abundance: NA; d_gene: NA; CDR3aa: CASSVTGQYNQPQHF; CDR3nt: TGTGCCAGTAGTGTAACAGGACAGTACAATCAGCCCCAGCATTTT
v_gene: TRBV27; j_gene: TRBJ1-1; abundance: NA; d_gene: TRBD1; CDR3aa: CASSVWGTGNTEAFF; CDR3nt: TGTGCCAGCAGTGTCTGGGGGACAGGGAACACTGAAGCTTTCTTT
v_gene: TRBV18; j_gene: TRBJ1-1; abundance: few; d_gene: NA; CDR3aa: CASSPYMNTEAFF; CDR3nt: TGTGCCAGCTCACCATACATGAACACTGAAGCTTTCTTT
v_gene: TRBV5-1; j_gene: TRBJ2-3; abundance: NA; d_gene: TRBD1; CDR3aa: CATSGQGSTDTQYF; CDR3nt: TGCGCCACCAGTGGACAGGGGTCCACAGATACGCAGTATTTT
v_gene: TRBV19; j_gene: TRBJ1-1; abundance: NA; d_gene: NA; CDR3aa: CASISVTEAFF; CDR3nt: TGTGCCAGTATATCCGTGACTGAAGCTTTCTTT
v_gene: TRBV19; j_gene: TRBJ1-1; abundance: once; d_gene: NA; CDR3aa: CASSNHENTEAFF; CDR3nt: TGTGCCAGTAGTAATCACGAAAACACTGAAGCTTTCTTT
v_gene: TRBV19; j_gene: TRBJ1-1; abundance: NA; d_gene: NA; CDR3aa: CASSIGPLHGTEAFF; CDR3nt: TGTGCCAGTAGTATAGGTCCGCTACACGGAACTGAAGCTTTCTTT
v_gene: TRBV25-1; j_gene: TRBJ2-1; abundance: once; d_gene: NA; CDR3aa: CASSLGLANEQFF; CDR3nt: TGTGCCAGCAGTCTAGGCTTGGCCAATGAGCAGTTCTTC
v_gene: TRBV10-1; j_gene: TRBJ1-4; abundance: few; d_gene: NA; CDR3aa: CASSTGPHEKLFF; CDR3nt: TGCGCCAGCAGCACAGGACCCCATGAAAAACTGTTTTTT
v_gene: TRBV19; j_gene: TRBJ1-1; abundance: NA; d_gene: TRBD1; CDR3aa: CATKDRENTEAFF; CDR3nt: TGTGCCACTAAAGACAGGGAAAACACTGAAGCTTTCTTT
v_gene: TRBV7-9; j_gene: TRBJ1-2; abundance: NA; d_gene: NA; CDR3aa: CASTGGEDYGYTF; CDR3nt: TGTGCCAGCACCGGCGGGGAGGACTATGGCTACACCTTC
v_gene: TRBV30; j_gene: TRBJ1-5; abundance: NA; d_gene: TRBD1; CDR3aa: CAWSEFGTVNQPQHF; CDR3nt: TGTGCCTGGAGTGAGTTTGGGACAGTCAATCAGCCCCAGCATTTT
v_gene: TRBV2; j_gene: TRBJ1-5; abundance: NA; d_gene: TRBD1; CDR3aa: CASSLRTGGDQPQHF; CDR3nt: TGTGCCAGCAGTTTACGGACAGGCGGCGATCAGCCCCAGCATTTT
v_gene: TRBV6-5; j_gene: TRBJ2-7; abundance: NA; d_gene: NA; CDR3aa: CASSYSGRGTEQYF; CDR3nt: TGTGCCAGCAGTTACTCCGGAAGGGGTACCGAGCAGTACTTC
v_gene: TRBV6-5; j_gene: TRBJ1-5; abundance: few; d_gene: NA; CDR3aa: CASSPGAWGNQPQHF; CDR3nt: TGTGCCAGCAGCCCTGGGGCGTGGGGCAATCAGCCCCAGCATTTT
v_gene: TRBV13; j_gene: TRBJ2-2; abundance: NA; d_gene: NA; CDR3aa: CASSRTGLNEELFF; CDR3nt: TGTGCCAGCAGTCGGACGGGACTTAATGAGGAGCTGTTTTTT
v_gene: TRBV7-2; j_gene: TRBJ2-5; abundance: NA; d_gene: TRBD2; CDR3aa: CASSNQRRRGGETQYF; CDR3nt: TGTGCCAGCAGCAATCAGCGGAGGCGCGGGGGGGAGACCCAGTACTTC
v_gene: TRBV4-1; j_gene: TRBJ1-5; abundance: NA; d_gene: TRBD1; CDR3aa: CASSQDWTGVNQPQHF; CDR3nt: TGCGCCAGCAGCCAAGATTGGACAGGGGTCAATCAGCCCCAGCATTTT
v_gene: TRBV9; j_gene: TRBJ1-3; abundance: NA; d_gene: NA; CDR3aa: CASSVEGRNTIYF; CDR3nt: TGTGCCAGCAGCGTAGAGGGGCGCAACACCATATATTTT
v_gene: TRBV25-1; j_gene: TRBJ2-2; abundance: NA; d_gene: NA; CDR3aa: CASSESLGHGDTGELFF; CDR3nt: TGTGCCAGCAGTGAATCTCTCGGACATGGTGACACCGGGGAGCTGTTTTTT
v_gene: TRBV7-2; j_gene: TRBJ1-2; abundance: NA; d_gene: NA; CDR3aa: CASSLTGVNYGYTF; CDR3nt: TGTGCCAGCAGCTTAACGGGAGTTAACTATGGCTACACCTTC
v_gene: TRBV19; j_gene: TRBJ1-2; abundance: NA; d_gene: NA; CDR3aa: CASSRDGSPYGYTF; CDR3nt: TGTGCCAGTAGCCGGGACGGGTCCCCTTATGGCTACACCTTC
v_gene: TRBV19; j_gene: TRBJ1-1; abundance: few; d_gene: NA; CDR3aa: CASSAGGFTEAFF; CDR3nt: TGTGCCAGTAGTGCTGGGGGCTTCACTGAAGCTTTCTTT
v_gene: TRBV9; j_gene: TRBJ1-2; abundance: NA; d_gene: TRBD1; CDR3aa: CASSVAAQGVSGYTF; CDR3nt: TGTGCCAGCAGCGTAGCTGCACAGGGGGTGAGTGGCTACACCTTC
v_gene: TRBV19; j_gene: TRBJ1-3; abundance: NA; d_gene: TRBD1; CDR3aa: CASRTGGSYGNTIYF; CDR3nt: TGTGCCAGCAGAACAGGGGGCTCTTATGGAAACACCATATATTTT
v_gene: TRBV7-6; j_gene: TRBJ1-2; abundance: NA; d_gene: NA; CDR3aa: CASSLDGDGYTF; CDR3nt: TGTGCCAGCAGCTTAGATGGGGATGGCTACACCTTC
v_gene: TRBV30; j_gene: TRBJ2-1; abundance: NA; d_gene: NA; CDR3aa: CAWSVPLANEQFF; CDR3nt: TGTGCCTGGAGTGTACCCCTAGCCAATGAGCAGTTCTTC
v_gene: TRBV5-4; j_gene: TRBJ1-3; abundance: NA; d_gene: TRBD1; CDR3aa: CASSPKGGRGGNTIYF; CDR3nt: TGTGCCAGCAGCCCGAAAGGGGGCAGGGGTGGAAACACCATATATTTT
v_gene: TRBV5-1; j_gene: TRBJ1-2; abundance: NA; d_gene: NA; CDR3aa: CASSRQRDYGYTF; CDR3nt: TGCGCCAGCAGCAGGCAGAGGGACTATGGCTACACCTTC
v_gene: TRBV7-2; j_gene: TRBJ1-5; abundance: NA; d_gene: TRBD1; CDR3aa: CASSLAPRAGGQPQHF; CDR3nt: TGTGCCAGCAGCTTAGCCCCACGGGCAGGGGGTCAGCCCCAGCATTTT
v_gene: TRBV15; j_gene: TRBJ1-2; abundance: NA; d_gene: TRBD1; CDR3aa: CATSSGQGGGGYTF; CDR3nt: TGTGCCACCAGCAGCGGACAGGGGGGAGGAGGCTACACCTTC
v_gene: TRBV29-1; j_gene: TRBJ1-1; abundance: once; d_gene: NA; CDR3aa: CSVLPAGHLNTEAFF; CDR3nt: TGCAGCGTTCTGCCGGCGGGACACTTGAACACTGAAGCTTTCTTT
v_gene: TRBV30; j_gene: TRBJ2-1; abundance: NA; d_gene: NA; CDR3aa: CAWSRQIHEQFF; CDR3nt: TGTGCCTGGAGTAGACAGATCCATGAGCAGTTCTTC
v_gene: TRBV6-6; j_gene: TRBJ1-3; abundance: few; d_gene: NA; CDR3aa: CASSWGGDAGNTIYF; CDR3nt: TGTGCCAGCAGCTGGGGGGGAGACGCTGGAAACACCATATATTTT
v_gene: TRBV5-4; j_gene: TRBJ1-1; abundance: few; d_gene: NA; CDR3aa: CASSLDTQAAFF; CDR3nt: TGTGCCAGCAGCTTGGACACCCAAGCGGCTTTCTTT
v_gene: TRBV7-2; j_gene: TRBJ2-7; abundance: NA; d_gene: TRBD2; CDR3aa: CASSYQRGYEQYF; CDR3nt: TGTGCCAGCAGCTATCAGCGGGGCTACGAGCAGTACTTC
v_gene: TRBV6-5; j_gene: TRBJ2-2; abundance: medium-sized; d_gene: NA; CDR3aa: CASSQFTGELFF; CDR3nt: TGTGCCAGCAGTCAATTCACCGGGGAGCTGTTTTTT
v_gene: TRBV29-1; j_gene: TRBJ1-2; abundance: NA; d_gene: TRBD1; CDR3aa: CSVGGTGGLGYTF; CDR3nt: TGCAGCGTTGGAGGGACAGGGGGTCTTGGCTACACCTTC
v_gene: TRBV30; j_gene: TRBJ1-5; abundance: few; d_gene: NA; CDR3aa: CAWGRFEQPQHF; CDR3nt: TGTGCCTGGGGACGGTTTGAACAGCCCCAGCATTTT
v_gene: TRBV7-2; j_gene: TRBJ2-5; abundance: NA; d_gene: NA; CDR3aa: CASSLGGVETQYF; CDR3nt: TGTGCCAGCAGCTTAGGAGGGGTAGAGACCCAGTACTTC
v_gene: TRBV5-1; j_gene: TRBJ2-3; abundance: NA; d_gene: TRBD2; CDR3aa: CASGGLAGAGNTQYF; CDR3nt: TGCGCCAGCGGAGGACTAGCGGGGGCCGGGAATACGCAGTATTTT
v_gene: TRBV5-6; j_gene: TRBJ1-6; abundance: few; d_gene: NA; CDR3aa: CASSLSGNSPLHF; CDR3nt: TGTGCCAGCAGCTTGTCGGGAAATTCACCCCTCCACTTT
v_gene: TRBV10-3; j_gene: TRBJ1-1; abundance: NA; d_gene: TRBD1; CDR3aa: CAISESRLAGGEFQTFF; CDR3nt: TGTGCCATCAGTGAGTCGAGATTGGCAGGGGGCGAATTTCAAACTTTCTTT
v_gene: TRBV9; j_gene: TRBJ1-2; abundance: once; d_gene: NA; CDR3aa: CASSVAGKSDHYGYTF; CDR3nt: TGTGCCAGCAGCGTCGCCGGGAAGTCAGACCACTATGGCTACACCTTC
v_gene: TRBV10-3; j_gene: TRBJ1-4; abundance: once; d_gene: NA; CDR3aa: CAIRDKTNEKLFF; CDR3nt: TGTGCCATCAGGGACAAAACTAATGAAAAACTGTTTTTT
v_gene: TRBV2; j_gene: TRBJ1-1; abundance: NA; d_gene: NA; CDR3aa: CASRAGMARGTEAFF; CDR3nt: TGTGCCAGCAGAGCCGGGATGGCTCGGGGCACTGAAGCTTTCTTT
v_gene: TRBV15; j_gene: TRBJ2-1; abundance: NA; d_gene: NA; CDR3aa: CATSVWVGDEQFF; CDR3nt: TGTGCCACCAGCGTGTGGGTAGGCGATGAGCAGTTCTTC
v_gene: TRBV5-1; j_gene: TRBJ1-4; abundance: NA; d_gene: NA; CDR3aa: CASSPSSNEKLFF; CDR3nt: TGCGCCAGCAGTCCCAGTTCTAATGAAAAACTGTTTTTT
v_gene: TRBV6-1; j_gene: TRBJ1-1; abundance: NA; d_gene: NA; CDR3aa: CASSLRGNTEAFF; CDR3nt: TGTGCCAGCAGCCTCAGGGGGAACACTGAAGCTTTCTTT
v_gene: TRBV2; j_gene: TRBJ1-2; abundance: NA; d_gene: NA; CDR3aa: CASSEQGIGGYTF; CDR3nt: TGTGCCAGCAGTGAACAGGGAATAGGAGGCTACACCTTC
v_gene: TRBV7-9; j_gene: TRBJ1-1; abundance: NA; d_gene: TRBD1; CDR3aa: CASSRLQGMNTEAFF; CDR3nt: TGTGCCAGCAGCCGATTACAGGGGATGAACACTGAAGCTTTCTTT
v_gene: TRBV5-1; j_gene: TRBJ1-6; abundance: few; d_gene: TRBD1; CDR3aa: CASSLDTGGLPLHF; CDR3nt: TGCGCCAGCAGCTTAGATACAGGGGGCTTACCCCTCCACTTT
v_gene: TRBV29-1; j_gene: TRBJ1-2; abundance: NA; d_gene: NA; CDR3aa: CSVEPGANYGYTF; CDR3nt: TGCAGCGTTGAGCCCGGGGCTAACTATGGCTACACCTTC
v_gene: TRBV5-4; j_gene: TRBJ1-1; abundance: NA; d_gene: NA; CDR3aa: CASSMTDQNTEAFF; CDR3nt: TGTGCCAGCAGCATGACAGACCAGAACACTGAAGCTTTCTTT
v_gene: TRBV19; j_gene: TRBJ2-7; abundance: NA; d_gene: TRBD2; CDR3aa: CASSTEAGGPGEQYF; CDR3nt: TGTGCCAGTAGTACGGAAGCGGGGGGGCCGGGGGAGCAGTACTTC